Sequencing of this TCR beta chain was carried out in a study of T cell repertoires in cytomegalovirus infection. Study overall: Matching HLA type, along with CMV infection, was indicated by public TCR beta signatures.

Germline CDR1 reads MDHEN; CDR2 reads SYDVKM. CDR3 length equals 14 residues. V shed 9 bases, J shed 6 bases, and the junction held 11 bases outside the gene matches. Note on this clonotype: Its cognate antigen is unknown.

Study-level results: Carriers of CMV plus the relevant HLA were identified by cumulative public TCR beta family frequency. Within the response measured ex vivo, HLA-C-restricted CMV-specific TCR beta clonotypes were dominant.

TCRdb recomputed calls from the reads with MiXCR, one row per CDR3 protein. This table has some 450,000 distinct CDR3 sequences, roughly 30% appearing once. Sequencing input: PBMCs. This clonotype originated in a human donor in good health (CMV status not recorded). Some clones in this sample may be carry-over from other donors' samples. The chain joins TRBV28 to TRBJ2-7; 10 bases match TRBD1. The CDR3, as DNA: TGTGCCAGTAGACTGACAGGGGGCCGCGGCGAGCAGTACTTC. This encodes CASRLTGGRGEQYF.